Listed below are T cell receptor beta chains from one sample, sequenced in a study of T-cell memory formation after mild COVID-19. TCRdb ran MiXCR on the 5' RACE reads and lists one entry per CDR3 protein. The profile shows under 700,000 distinct CDR3 sequences, 20% of them singletons. Sequencing used PBMCs or a T cell subset sorted from them (not recorded which). All receptors derive from an adult woman who had mild COVID-19 (a few samples of this study predate the infection). Cell type and time point are not known. CDR3s leave out the opening cysteine and the closing phenylalanine or tryptophan.

14	TRBV3-1	TRBJ2-3	ASMLRDRGRADTQY
12	TRBV20-1	TRBJ2-5	SAWDSYLQETQY
14	TRBV7-2	TRBJ1-4	ASSPYSSAPNEKLF
13	TRBV7-9	TRBJ2-5	ASSLVIGSRVSQY
13	TRBV5-1	TRBJ1-6	ASSSRDGYNSPLH
14	TRBV7-2	TRBJ2-2	ASSLIWTSGTGELF
10	TRBV12-3/TRBV12-4	TRBJ2-5	ASSLGSKTQY
12	TRBV6-1	TRBJ2-1	ASSDTTGSNEQF
10	TRBV20-1	TRBJ2-5	SARDGQETQY
13	TRBV24-1	TRBJ2-7	ATSDSQTGGREQY
13	TRBV6-6	TRBJ2-7	ASSSRAGGGYEQY
12	TRBV29-1	TRBJ2-7	SVELGTYSYEQY
10	TRBV29-1	TRBJ2-7	SAANRGYEQY
14	TRBV24-1	TRBJ1-1	ATSDFLETPFTEAF